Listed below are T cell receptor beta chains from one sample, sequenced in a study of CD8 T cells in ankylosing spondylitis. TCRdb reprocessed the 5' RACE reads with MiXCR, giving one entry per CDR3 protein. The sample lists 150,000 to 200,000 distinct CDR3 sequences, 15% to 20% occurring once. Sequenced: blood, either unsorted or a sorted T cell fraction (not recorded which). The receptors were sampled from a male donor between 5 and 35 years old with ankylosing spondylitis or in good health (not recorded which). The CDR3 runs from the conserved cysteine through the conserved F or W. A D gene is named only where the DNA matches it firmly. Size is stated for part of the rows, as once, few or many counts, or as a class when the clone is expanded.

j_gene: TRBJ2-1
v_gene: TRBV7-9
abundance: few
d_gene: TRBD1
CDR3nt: TGTGCCAGCACCTTTGGACAGGACTACAATGAGCAGTTCTTC
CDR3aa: CASTFGQDYNEQFF

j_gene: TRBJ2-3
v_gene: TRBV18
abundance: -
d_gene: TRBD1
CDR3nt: TGTGCCAGCTCATTCCCGGGACAGGGCACAGATACGCAGTATTTT
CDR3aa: CASSFPGQGTDTQYF

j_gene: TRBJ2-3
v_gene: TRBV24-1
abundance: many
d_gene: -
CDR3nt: TGTGCCACCAGTGCTGGAGGGGGAGATAGCACAGATACGCAGTATTTT
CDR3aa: CATSAGGGDSTDTQYF

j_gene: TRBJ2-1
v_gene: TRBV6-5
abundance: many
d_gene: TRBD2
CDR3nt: TGTGCCTGCAAGCGGGAGGGCCCCCACAATGAGCAGTTCTTC
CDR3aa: CACKREGPHNEQFF

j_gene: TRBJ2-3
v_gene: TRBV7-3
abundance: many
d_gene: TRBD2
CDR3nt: TGTGCCAGCAGCTTGGGAAGCGGGATTGGTACAGATACGCAGTATTTT
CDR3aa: CASSLGSGIGTDTQYF

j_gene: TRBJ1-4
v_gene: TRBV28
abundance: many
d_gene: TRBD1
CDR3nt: TGTGCCAGCAGTTTAGGAGGGGGCATAGAACGGGAAAAACTGTTTTTT
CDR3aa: CASSLGGGIEREKLFF

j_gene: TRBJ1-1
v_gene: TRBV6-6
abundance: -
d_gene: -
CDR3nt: TGTGCCAGCAGTTACCAGTTGAACACTGAAGCTTTCTTT
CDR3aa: CASSYQLNTEAFF

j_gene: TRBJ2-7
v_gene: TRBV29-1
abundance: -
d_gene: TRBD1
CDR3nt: TGCAGCGTTGAAGATTGGGGGACAGGAAGCTACGAGCAGTACTTC
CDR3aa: CSVEDWGTGSYEQYF

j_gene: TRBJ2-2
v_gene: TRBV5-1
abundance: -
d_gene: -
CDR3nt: TGCGCCAGCAGCCAGGGGACTGCGAACACCGGGGAGCTGTTTTTT
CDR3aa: CASSQGTANTGELFF

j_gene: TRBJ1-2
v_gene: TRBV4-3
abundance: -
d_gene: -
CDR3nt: TGCGCCAGCAGCCAAGAAAAGGGCGAAGAGGGGTACTATGGCTACACCTTC
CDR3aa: CASSQEKGEEGYYGYTF

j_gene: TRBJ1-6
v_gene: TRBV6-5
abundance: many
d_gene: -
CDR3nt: TGTGCCAGCAGTTACTCGGGACCTAACAATTCACCCCTCCACTTT
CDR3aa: CASSYSGPNNSPLHF

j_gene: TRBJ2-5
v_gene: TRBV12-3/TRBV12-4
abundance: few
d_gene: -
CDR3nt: TGTGCCAGCAGACCCGGGGTGCACGACCAAGAGACCCAGTACTTC
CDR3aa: CASRPGVHDQETQYF

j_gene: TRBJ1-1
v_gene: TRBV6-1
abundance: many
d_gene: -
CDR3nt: TGTGCCAGCAGTGCTCTAGGGGGGTCAGCCACTGAAGCTTTCTTT
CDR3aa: CASSALGGSATEAFF

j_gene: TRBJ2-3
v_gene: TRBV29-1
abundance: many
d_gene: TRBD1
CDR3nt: TGCAGCGTCGCACCCGGGACAGCCGCGGCAGATACGCAGTATTTT
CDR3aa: CSVAPGTAAADTQYF

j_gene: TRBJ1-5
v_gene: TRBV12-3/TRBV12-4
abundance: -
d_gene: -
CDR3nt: TGTGCCAGCAGTTTAGCGGGGGGATCTGATCAGCCCCAGCATTTT
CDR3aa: CASSLAGGSDQPQHF

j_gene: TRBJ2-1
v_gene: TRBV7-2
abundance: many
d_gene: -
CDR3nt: TGTGCCAGCAGGGCAGTTACGGGCGGTGAGCAGTTCTTC
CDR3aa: CASRAVTGGEQFF

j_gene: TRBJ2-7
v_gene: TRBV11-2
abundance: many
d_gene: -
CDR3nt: TGTGCCAGCAGCCATGGGATGTACGAGCAGTACTTC
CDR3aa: CASSHGMYEQYF